This TCR beta chain came from a study of regulatory T cells in long-lasting Graves disease. Libraries of TCR beta came from iRepertoire HTBI primers plus Arm-PCR of CDR3 regions. TCRdb reprocessed the multiplex PCR reads via MiXCR and lists one record per CDR3 protein. The table lists approximately 290,000 distinct CDR3 sequences, approximately 20% of them singletons, with roughly 50% in the top ten. CDR1 is SGHRS, CDR2 YFSETQ, per germline. V lost 5 bases and J lost 6, with 11 bases in between. The CDR3 runs to 12 residues. This clonotype turned up a few times. Time point reported: persistent/refractory GD, antithyroid drugs over 5 years with positive TRAb. After RNA was extracted from PBMCs, the TCR library was made from it.

The chain uses TRBV5-1 and TRBJ1-2; tentative D call: TRBD1 (5 bases). The TCR was taken from a female donor with Graves disease. This material consisted of peripheral blood mononuclear cells (PBMCs), taken when the disease was refractory, from a patient treated with antithyroid drugs. The CDR3 sequence: CASSWDGDGYTF. The CDR3 bases are TGCGCCAGCAGTTGGGACGGGGATGGCTACACCTTC.